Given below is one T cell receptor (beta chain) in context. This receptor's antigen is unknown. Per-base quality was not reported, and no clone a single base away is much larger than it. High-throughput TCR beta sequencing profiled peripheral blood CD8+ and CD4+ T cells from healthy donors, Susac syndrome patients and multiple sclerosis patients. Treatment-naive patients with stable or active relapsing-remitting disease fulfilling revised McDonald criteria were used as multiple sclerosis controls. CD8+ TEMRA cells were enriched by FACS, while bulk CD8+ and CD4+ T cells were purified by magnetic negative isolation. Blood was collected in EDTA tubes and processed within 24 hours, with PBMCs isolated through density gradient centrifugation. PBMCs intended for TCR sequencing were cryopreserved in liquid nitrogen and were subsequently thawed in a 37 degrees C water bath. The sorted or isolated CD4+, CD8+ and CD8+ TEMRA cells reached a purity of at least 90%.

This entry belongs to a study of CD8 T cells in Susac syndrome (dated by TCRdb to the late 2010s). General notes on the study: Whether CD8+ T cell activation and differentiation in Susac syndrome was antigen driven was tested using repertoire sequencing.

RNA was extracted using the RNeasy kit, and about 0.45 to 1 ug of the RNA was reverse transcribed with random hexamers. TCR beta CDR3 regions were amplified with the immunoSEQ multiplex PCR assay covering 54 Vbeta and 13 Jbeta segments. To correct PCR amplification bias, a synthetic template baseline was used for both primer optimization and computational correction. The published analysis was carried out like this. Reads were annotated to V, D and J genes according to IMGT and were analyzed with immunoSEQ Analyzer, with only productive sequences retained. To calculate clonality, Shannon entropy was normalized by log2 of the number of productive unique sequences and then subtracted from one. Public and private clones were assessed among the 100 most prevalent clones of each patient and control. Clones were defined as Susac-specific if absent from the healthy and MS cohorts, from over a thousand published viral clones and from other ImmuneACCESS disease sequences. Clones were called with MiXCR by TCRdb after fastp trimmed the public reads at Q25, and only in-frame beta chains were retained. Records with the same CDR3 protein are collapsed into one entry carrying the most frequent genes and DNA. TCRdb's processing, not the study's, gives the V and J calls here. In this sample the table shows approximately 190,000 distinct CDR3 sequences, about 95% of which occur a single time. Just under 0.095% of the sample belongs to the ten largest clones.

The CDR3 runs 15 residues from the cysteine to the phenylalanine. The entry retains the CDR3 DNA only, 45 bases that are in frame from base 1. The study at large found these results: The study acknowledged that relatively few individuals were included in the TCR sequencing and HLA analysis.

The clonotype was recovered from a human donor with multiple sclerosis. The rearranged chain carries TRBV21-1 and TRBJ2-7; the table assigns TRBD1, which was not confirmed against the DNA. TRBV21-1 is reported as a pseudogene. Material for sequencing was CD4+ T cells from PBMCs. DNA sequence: TGTGCCAGCAGGCGGACAGGGCGAATACCCTACGAGCAGTACTTC. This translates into CASRRTGRIPYEQYF.